Included here is one T cell receptor (beta chain) sequence, with context. V lost 5 bases, J lost 7 bases, and 12 bases stayed unmatched. Germline V gene lookup returns CDR1 SGHNT and CDR2 YYREEE (reference sequence). This CDR3 is built from 14 residues. The sample originates from a study of blood T cell repertoires in COVID-19. At the level of the study: Some COVID-19 samples were acute and others convalescent; all came from the United States, Italy and Spain. The analysed material was cDNA or gDNA that came from T cells, B-cell-depleted T cells, or PBMCs.

Data came from immunoSEQ multiplex PCR; TCRdb stores just in-frame clones and leaves some out. The sample comprises about 190,000 clones, 90% of which are singletons, and roughly 0.56% rests with the top ten. The receptor's source is a man aged 45-60 years with acute or convalescent COVID-19. The sequenced sample consisted of peripheral blood. V and J are TRBV5-4 and TRBJ2-7; 7 bases are shared with TRBD1. The CDR3 loop is CASRSGTDLREQYF. The DNA of the CDR3 is TGTGCCAGCAGGTCCGGGACAGACCTACGGGAGCAGTACTTC. Combining the CDR3 with reference TRBV5-4 and TRBJ2-7 gives the whole variable domain ETGVTQSPTHLIKTRGQQVTLRCSSQSGHNTVSWYQQALGQGPQFIFQYYREEENGRGNFPPRFSGLQFPNYSSELNVNALELDDSALYLCASRSGTDLREQYFGPGTRLTVT.